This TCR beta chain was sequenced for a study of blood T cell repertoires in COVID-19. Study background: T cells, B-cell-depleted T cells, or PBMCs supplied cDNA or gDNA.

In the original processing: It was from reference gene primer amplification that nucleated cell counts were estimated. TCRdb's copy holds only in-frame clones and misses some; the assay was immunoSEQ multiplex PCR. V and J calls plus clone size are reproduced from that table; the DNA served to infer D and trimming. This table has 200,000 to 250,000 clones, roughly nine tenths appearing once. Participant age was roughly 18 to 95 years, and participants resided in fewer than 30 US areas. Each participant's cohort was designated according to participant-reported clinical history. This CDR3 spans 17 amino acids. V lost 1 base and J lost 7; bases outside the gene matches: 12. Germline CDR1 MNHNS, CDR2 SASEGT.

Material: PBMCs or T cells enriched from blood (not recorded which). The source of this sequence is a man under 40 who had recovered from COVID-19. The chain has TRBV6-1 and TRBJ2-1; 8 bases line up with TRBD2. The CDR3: CASSEGPGASGLNEQFF. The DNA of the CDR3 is TGTGCCAGCAGTGAAGGGCCTGGGGCTAGCGGGCTAAATGAGCAGTTCTTC.